Listed here are 2 T cell receptor beta chains from one sample, sequenced in a study of cytotoxic CD8 clonotypes in ibrutinib-treated CLL. TCRdb's copy holds only in-frame clones and misses some; the assay was immunoSEQ multiplex PCR. The sample records roughly 70,000 clones, over 75% being singletons. The source was PBMCs, collected after 12 months of ibrutinib treatment. These TCRs come from a human donor with chronic lymphocytic leukemia.

The chain carries TRBV7-2 and TRBJ2-7; 14 bases match TRBD2. Trimming removed 6 bases from V and 4 bases from J; junction bases left unmatched: 8. Per germline, CDR1 SGHTA and CDR2 FQGNSA. The CDR3 consists of 16 residues. The CDR3 here is CASRLGGTSGSYEQYF. The CDR3 DNA reads TGTGCCAGCAGACTAGGCGGGACTAGCGGGAGTTACGAGCAGTACTTC.

This chain joins TRBV9 and TRBJ2-2, with TRBD2 matching over 9 bases. The germline CDR1 and CDR2 sequences are SGDLS and YYNGEE. J was trimmed by 7 bases and V by 4 bases; bases with no gene match: 8. This CDR3 is 15 amino acids long. CDR3 amino acids: CASSTPSGNLGELFF. The DNA for the CDR3 is TGTGCCAGCAGCACACCTAGCGGGAACCTCGGGGAGCTGTTTTTT.